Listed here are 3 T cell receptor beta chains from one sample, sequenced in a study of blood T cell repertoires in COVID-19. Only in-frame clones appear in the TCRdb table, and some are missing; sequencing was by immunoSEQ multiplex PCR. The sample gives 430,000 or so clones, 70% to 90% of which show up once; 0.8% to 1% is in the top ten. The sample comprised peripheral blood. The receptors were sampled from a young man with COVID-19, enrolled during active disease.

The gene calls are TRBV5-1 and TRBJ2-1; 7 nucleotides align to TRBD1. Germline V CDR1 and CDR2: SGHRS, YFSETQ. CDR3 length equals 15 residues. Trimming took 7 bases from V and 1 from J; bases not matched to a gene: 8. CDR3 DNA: TGCGCCAGCCTCCCCCCAGGGGGTTCCTACAATGAGCAGTTCTTC. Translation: CASLPPGGSYNEQFF.

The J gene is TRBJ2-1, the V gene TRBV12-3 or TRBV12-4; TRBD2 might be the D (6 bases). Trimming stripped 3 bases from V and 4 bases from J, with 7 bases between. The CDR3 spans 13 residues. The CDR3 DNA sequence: TGTGCCAGCAGTTTGAGCGGGTACAATGAGCAGTTCTTC. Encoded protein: CASSLSGYNEQFF.

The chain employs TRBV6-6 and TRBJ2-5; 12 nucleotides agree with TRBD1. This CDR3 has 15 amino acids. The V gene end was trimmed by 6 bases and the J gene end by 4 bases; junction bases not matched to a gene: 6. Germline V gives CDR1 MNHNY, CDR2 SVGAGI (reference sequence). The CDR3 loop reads CASSGTGGARETQYF. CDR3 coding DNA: TGTGCCAGCAGCGGGACAGGGGGCGCCAGAGAGACCCAGTACTTC.